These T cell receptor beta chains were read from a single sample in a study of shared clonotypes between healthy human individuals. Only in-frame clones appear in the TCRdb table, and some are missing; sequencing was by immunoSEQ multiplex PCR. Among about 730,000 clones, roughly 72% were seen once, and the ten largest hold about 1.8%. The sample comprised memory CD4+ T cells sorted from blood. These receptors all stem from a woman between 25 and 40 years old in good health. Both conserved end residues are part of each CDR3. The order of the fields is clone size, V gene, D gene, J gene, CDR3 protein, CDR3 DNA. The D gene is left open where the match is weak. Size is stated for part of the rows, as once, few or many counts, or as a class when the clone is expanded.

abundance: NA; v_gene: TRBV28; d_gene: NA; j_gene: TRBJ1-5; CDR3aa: CASSRGLINQPQHF; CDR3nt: TGTGCCAGCAGTCGGGGGCTGATCAATCAGCCCCAGCATTTT
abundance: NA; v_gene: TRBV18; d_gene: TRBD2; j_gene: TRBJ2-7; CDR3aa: CASSPLGTSSHEQYF; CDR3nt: TGTGCCAGCTCACCTCTCGGGACTAGCTCCCACGAGCAGTACTTC
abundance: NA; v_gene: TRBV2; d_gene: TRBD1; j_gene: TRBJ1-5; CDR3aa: CASSSGTGRNQPQHF; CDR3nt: TGTGCCAGCAGTTCCGGGACAGGAAGGAATCAGCCCCAGCATTTT
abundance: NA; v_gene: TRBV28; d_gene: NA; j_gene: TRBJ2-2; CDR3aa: CASSSLPGTGDTGELFF; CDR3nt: TGTGCCAGCAGTTCCTTACCCGGGACTGGAGACACCGGGGAGCTGTTTTTT
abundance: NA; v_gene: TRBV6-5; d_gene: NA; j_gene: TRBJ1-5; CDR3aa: CASSRDREYQPQHF; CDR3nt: TGTGCCAGCAGCCGAGACCGGGAGTATCAGCCCCAGCATTTT
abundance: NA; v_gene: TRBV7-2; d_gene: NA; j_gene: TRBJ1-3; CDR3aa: CASSLDKGPPPGNTIYF; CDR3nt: TGTGCCAGCAGCTTAGACAAGGGCCCTCCTCCTGGAAACACCATATATTTT
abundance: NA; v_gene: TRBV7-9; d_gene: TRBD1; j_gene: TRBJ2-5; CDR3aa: CASRDRGNYGTQYF; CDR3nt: TGTGCCAGCCGGGACAGGGGGAATTACGGGACCCAGTACTTC
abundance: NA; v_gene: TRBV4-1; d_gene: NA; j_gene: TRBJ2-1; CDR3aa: CASSQDPGGYNQEQFF; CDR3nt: TGCGCCAGCAGCCAAGATCCCGGAGGCTACAATCAGGAGCAGTTCTTC
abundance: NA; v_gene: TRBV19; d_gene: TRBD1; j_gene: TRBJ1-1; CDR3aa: CASSPDRGGTEAFF; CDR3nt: TGTGCCAGTAGCCCCGACAGGGGGGGAACTGAAGCTTTCTTT
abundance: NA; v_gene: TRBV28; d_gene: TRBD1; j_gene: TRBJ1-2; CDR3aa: CASSVDRDNYGYTF; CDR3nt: TGTGCCAGCAGTGTGGACAGGGATAACTATGGCTACACCTTT
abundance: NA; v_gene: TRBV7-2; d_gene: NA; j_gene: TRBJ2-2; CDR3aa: CASTQKTGRSGELFF; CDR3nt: TGTGCCAGCACCCAGAAGACGGGAAGGTCCGGGGAGCTGTTTTTT
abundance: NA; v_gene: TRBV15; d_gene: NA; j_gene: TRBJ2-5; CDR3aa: CATPRQQETQYF; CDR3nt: TGTGCCACCCCTAGACAGCAAGAGACCCAGTACTTC
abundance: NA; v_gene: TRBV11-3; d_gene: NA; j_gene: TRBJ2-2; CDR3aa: CASSLDHSNTGELFF; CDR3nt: TGTGCCAGCAGCTTAGATCATTCGAACACCGGGGAGCTGTTTTTT
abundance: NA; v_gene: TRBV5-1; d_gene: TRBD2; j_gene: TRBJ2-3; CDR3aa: CASSSLAGGNTDTQYF; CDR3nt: TGCGCCAGCAGCTCTTTAGCGGGGGGGAACACAGATACGCAGTATTTT
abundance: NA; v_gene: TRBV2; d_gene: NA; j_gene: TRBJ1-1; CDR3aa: CASSGRGTAEAFF; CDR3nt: TGTGCCAGCAGCGGCAGGGGTACAGCTGAAGCTTTCTTT
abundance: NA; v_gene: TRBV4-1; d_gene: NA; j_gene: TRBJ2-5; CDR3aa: CASSQGWDSSGETQYF; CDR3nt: TGCGCCAGCAGCCAAGGATGGGACTCATCGGGAGAGACCCAGTACTTC
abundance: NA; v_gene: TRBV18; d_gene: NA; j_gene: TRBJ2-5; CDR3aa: CASSPQPGEQETQYF; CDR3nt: TGTGCCAGCTCACCACAACCAGGGGAGCAAGAGACCCAGTACTTC
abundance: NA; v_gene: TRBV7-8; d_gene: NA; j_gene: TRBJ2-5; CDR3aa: CASKRLGETQYF; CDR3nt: TGTGCCAGCAAAAGGCTGGGAGAGACCCAGTACTTC
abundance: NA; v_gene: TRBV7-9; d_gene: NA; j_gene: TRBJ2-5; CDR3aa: CASRKTGPGETQYF; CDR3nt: TGTGCCAGCAGAAAGACCGGGCCGGGGGAGACCCAGTACTTC
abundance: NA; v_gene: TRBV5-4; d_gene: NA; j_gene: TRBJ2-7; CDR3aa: CASSQGFRSYEQYF; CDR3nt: TGTGCCAGCAGTCAGGGATTCAGGTCTTACGAGCAGTACTTC
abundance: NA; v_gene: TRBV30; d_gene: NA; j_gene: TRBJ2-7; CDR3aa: CAWSPQGTYEQYF; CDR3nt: TGTGCCTGGAGCCCCCAGGGCACCTACGAGCAGTACTTC
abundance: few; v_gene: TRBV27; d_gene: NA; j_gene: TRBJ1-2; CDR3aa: CASSLSQGTGLSGYTF; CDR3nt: TGTGCCAGCAGTTTAAGCCAGGGTACGGGATTGAGCGGCTACACCTTC
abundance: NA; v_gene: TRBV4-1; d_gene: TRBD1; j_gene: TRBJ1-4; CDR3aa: CASSQDGTGYEKLFF; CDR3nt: TGCGCCAGCAGCCAAGATGGGACAGGGTACGAAAAACTGTTTTTT
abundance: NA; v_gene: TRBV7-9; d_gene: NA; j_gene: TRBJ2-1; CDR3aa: CASSLGAGSSYNEQFF; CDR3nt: TGTGCCAGCAGCTTAGGGGCGGGAAGCTCCTACAATGAGCAGTTCTTC
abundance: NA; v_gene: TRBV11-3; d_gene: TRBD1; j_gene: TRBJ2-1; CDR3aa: CASSSGQGNDEQFF; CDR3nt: TGTGCCAGCAGCTCGGGACAGGGAAACGATGAGCAGTTCTTC
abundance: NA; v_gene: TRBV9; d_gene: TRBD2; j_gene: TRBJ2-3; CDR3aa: CASRPLAGGPTDTQYF; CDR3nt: TGTGCCAGCAGACCCTTAGCGGGAGGGCCAACAGATACGCAGTATTTT
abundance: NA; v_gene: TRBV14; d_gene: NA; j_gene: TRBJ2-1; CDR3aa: CASSQGRNEQFF; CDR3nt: TGTGCCAGCAGCCAAGGTCGCAATGAGCAGTTCTTC
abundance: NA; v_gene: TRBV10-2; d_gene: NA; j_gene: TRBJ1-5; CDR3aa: CASSVSGGGARRQPQHF; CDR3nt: TGCGCCAGCAGTGTTTCGGGCGGCGGGGCTAGGAGGCAGCCCCAGCATTTT
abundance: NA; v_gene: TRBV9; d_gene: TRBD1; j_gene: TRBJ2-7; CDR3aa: CASSAQIQGAPYEQYF; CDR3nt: TGTGCCAGCAGCGCCCAAATTCAGGGGGCCCCCTACGAGCAGTACTTC
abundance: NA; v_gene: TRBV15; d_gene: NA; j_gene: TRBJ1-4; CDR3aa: CATSRGRQAVHEKLFF; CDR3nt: TGTGCCACCAGCAGAGGAAGACAGGCTGTCCATGAAAAACTGTTTTTT
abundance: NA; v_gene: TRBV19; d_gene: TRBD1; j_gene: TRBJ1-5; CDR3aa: CASSMDWGTGALSNQPQHF; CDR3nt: TGTGCCAGTAGTATGGACTGGGGGACAGGGGCTCTTAGCAATCAGCCCCAGCATTTT
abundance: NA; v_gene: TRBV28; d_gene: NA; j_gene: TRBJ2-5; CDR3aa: CASSQTNEETQYF; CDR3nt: TGTGCCAGCAGTCAGACTAACGAAGAGACCCAGTACTTC
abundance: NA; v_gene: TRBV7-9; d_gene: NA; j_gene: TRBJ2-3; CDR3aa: CASSTWDWRASTDTQYF; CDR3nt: TGTGCCAGCAGCACTTGGGACTGGAGGGCTAGCACAGATACGCAGTATTTT
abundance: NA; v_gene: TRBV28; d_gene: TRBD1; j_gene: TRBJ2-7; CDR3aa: CASSLHSTGREQYF; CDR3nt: TGTGCCAGCAGTTTACACTCGACAGGGCGCGAGCAGTACTTC
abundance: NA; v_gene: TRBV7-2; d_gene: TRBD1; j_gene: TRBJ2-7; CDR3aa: CASSSPPGQGDYEQYF; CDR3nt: TGTGCCAGCAGCTCACCTCCGGGACAGGGGGACTACGAGCAGTACTTC
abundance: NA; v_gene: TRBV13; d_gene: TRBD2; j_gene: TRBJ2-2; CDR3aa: CASTASFGRSSPGFGSGELFF; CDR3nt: TGTGCCAGCACCGCCAGTTTCGGGAGGTCCTCCCCCGGATTTGGATCCGGGGAGCTGTTTTTT
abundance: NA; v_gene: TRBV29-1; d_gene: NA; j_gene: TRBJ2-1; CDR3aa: CSASVAEQFF; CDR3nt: TGCAGCGCCTCAGTGGCTGAGCAGTTCTTC
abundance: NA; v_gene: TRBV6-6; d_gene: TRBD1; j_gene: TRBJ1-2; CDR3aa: CASSYSDREAGYTF; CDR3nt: TGTGCCAGCAGTTACTCGGACAGGGAAGCTGGCTACACCTTC
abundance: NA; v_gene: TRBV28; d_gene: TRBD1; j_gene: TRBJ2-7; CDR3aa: CGVGGTGVYEQYF; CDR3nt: TGTGGTGTAGGGGGGACAGGGGTGTACGAGCAGTACTTC
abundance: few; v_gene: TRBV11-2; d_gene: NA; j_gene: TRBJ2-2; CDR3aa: CASSKGSGNTGELFF; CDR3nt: TGTGCCAGCAGCAAAGGTAGCGGGAACACCGGGGAGCTGTTTTTT
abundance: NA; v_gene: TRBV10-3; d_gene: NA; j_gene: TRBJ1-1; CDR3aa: CAISESAGHSMGNTEAFF; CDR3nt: TGTGCCATCAGTGAGTCTGCAGGACACTCGATGGGGAACACTGAAGCTTTCTTT
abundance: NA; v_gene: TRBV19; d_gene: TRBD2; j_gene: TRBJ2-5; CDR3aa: CASRGTSETQYF; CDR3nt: TGTGCCAGTAGGGGGACTAGCGAGACCCAGTACTTC
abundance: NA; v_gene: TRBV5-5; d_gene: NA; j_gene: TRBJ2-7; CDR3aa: CASSLFQSYEQYF; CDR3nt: TGTGCCAGCAGCTTGTTTCAGAGCTACGAGCAGTACTTC
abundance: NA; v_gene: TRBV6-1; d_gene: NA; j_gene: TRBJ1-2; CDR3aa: CASRLTWGVYGYTF; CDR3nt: TGTGCCAGCAGGCTGACGTGGGGCGTCTATGGCTACACCTTC
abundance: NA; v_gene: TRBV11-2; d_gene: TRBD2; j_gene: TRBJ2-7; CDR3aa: CASRGYGASGSSYEQYF; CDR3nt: TGTGCCAGCAGAGGATACGGGGCCAGCGGGAGCTCCTACGAACAGTACTTC
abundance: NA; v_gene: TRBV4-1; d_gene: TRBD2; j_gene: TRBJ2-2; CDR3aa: CASSQSTSGTNTGELFF; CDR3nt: TGCGCCAGCAGCCAAAGTACTAGCGGAACGAACACCGGGGAGCTGTTTTTT
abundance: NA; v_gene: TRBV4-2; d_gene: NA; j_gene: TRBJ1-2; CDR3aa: CASSRLDGGYTF; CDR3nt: TGTGCCAGCAGCCGTCTAGATGGCGGCTACACCTTC
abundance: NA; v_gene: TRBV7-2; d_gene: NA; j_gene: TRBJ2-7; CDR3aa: CASSPMGVGGVQYF; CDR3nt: TGTGCCAGCAGCCCCATGGGGGTTGGGGGTGTGCAGTACTTC
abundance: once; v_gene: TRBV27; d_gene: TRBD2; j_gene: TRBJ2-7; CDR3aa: CASRRQGSGKAYEQYF; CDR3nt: TGTGCCAGCAGGAGGCAGGGTAGCGGGAAAGCCTACGAGCAGTACTTC
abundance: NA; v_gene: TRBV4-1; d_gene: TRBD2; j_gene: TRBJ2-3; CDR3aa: CASSIAGRTDTQYF; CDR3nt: TGCGCCAGCAGCATAGCGGGCCGCACAGATACGCAGTATTTT
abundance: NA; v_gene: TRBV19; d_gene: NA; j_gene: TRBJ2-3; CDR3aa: CASTNLVRGADTQYF; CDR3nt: TGTGCCAGTACCAACCTAGTAAGGGGAGCTGATACGCAGTATTTT
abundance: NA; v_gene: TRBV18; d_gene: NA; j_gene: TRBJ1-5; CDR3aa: CASSPQDGNQPQHF; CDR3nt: TGTGCCAGCTCACCTCAAGATGGAAATCAGCCCCAGCATTTT
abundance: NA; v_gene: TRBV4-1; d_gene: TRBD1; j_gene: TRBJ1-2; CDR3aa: CASSQMPGQLNYGYTF; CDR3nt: TGCGCCAGCAGCCAGATGCCGGGACAGCTTAACTATGGCTACACCTTC